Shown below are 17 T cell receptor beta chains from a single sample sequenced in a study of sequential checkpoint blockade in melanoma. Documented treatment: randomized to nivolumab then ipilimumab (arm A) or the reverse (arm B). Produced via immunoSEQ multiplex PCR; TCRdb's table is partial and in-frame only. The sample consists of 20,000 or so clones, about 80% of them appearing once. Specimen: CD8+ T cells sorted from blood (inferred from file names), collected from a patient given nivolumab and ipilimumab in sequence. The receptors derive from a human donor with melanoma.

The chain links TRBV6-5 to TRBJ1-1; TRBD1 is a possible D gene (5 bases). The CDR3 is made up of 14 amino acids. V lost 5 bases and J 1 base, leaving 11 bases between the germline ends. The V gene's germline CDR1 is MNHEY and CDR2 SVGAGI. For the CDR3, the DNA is TGTGCCAGCAGTACAGGTTGGTCGAACACTGAAGCTTTCTTT. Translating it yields CASSTGWSNTEAFF.

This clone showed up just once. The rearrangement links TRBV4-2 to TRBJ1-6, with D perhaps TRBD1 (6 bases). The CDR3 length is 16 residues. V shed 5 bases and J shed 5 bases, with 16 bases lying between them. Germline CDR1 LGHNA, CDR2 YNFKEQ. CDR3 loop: CASSVNRDNNNSPLHF. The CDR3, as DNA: TGTGCCAGCAGCGTCAACCGGGACAACAATAATTCACCCCTCCACTTT.

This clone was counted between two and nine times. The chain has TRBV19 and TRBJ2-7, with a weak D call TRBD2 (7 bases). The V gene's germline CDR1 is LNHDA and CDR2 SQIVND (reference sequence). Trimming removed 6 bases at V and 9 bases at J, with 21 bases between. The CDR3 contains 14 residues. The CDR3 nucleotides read TGTGCCAGTAGCCCGGGGGGCTTACTACGAGTGCAGTACTTC. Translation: CASSPGGLLRVQYF.

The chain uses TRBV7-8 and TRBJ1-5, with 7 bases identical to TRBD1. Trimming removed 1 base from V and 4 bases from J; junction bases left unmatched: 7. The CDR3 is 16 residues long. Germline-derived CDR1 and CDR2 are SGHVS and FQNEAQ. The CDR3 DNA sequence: TGTGCCAGCAGCTTAGGTACGACAGGGCTTAATCAGCCCCAGCATTTT. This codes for CASSLGTTGLNQPQHF.

CDR3 region: CASSISTYSNQPQHF. DNA of the CDR3: TGTGCCAGTAGTATATCGACATATAGCAATCAGCCCCAGCATTTT. This chain links TRBV19 with TRBJ1-5; D unresolved. Looked up from germline, CDR1 is LNHDA and CDR2 is SQIVND (reference sequence). The germline V and J ends were trimmed by 2 bases and 0 bases, with 8 bases remaining between them. CDR3 length: 15 residues. Full variable domain (outside the CDR3, taken from reference TRBV19 and TRBJ1-5): DGGITQSPKYLFRKEGQNVTLSCEQNLNHDAMYWYRQDPGQGLRLIYYSQIVNDFQKGDIAEGYSVSREKKESFPLTVTSAQKNPTAFYLCASSISTYSNQPQHFGDGTRLSIL.

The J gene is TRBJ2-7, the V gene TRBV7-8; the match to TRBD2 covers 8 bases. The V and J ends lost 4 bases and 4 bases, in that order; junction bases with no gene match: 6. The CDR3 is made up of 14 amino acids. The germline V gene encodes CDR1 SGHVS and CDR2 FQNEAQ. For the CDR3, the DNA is TGTGCCAGCAGCTCACCGGGACTAGGGTACGAGCAGTACTTC. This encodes CASSSPGLGYEQYF. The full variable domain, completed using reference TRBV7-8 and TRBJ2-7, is GAGVSQSPRYKVAKRGQDVALRCDPISGHVSLFWYQQALGQGPEFLTYFQNEAQLDKSGLPSDRFFAERPEGSVSTLKIQRTQQEDSAVYLCASSSPGLGYEQYFGPGTRLTVT.

CDR3 sequence: CASSPRGLTEAFF. CDR3 DNA: TGTGCCAGCAGTCCGCGGGGACTCACTGAAGCTTTCTTT. The chain has TRBV27 and TRBJ1-1, with a weak D call TRBD1 (5 bases). V was trimmed by 5 bases and J by 4 bases, leaving 11 bases between them. This CDR3 comprises 13 residues. The germline gives CDR1 MNHEY, CDR2 SMNVEV (reference sequence).

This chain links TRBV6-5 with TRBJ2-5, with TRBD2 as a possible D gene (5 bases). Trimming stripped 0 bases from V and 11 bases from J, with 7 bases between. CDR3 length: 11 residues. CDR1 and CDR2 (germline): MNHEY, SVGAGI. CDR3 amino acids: CASSYSREQYF. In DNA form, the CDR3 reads TGTGCCAGCAGTTACTCGAGGGAGCAGTACTTC.

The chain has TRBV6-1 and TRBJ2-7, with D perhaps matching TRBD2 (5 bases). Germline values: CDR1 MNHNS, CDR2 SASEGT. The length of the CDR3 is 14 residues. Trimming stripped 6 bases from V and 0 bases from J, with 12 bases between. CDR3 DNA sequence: TGTGCCAGCAGATTGACGGGGAGCTCCTACGAGCAGTACTTC. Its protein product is CASRLTGSSYEQYF.

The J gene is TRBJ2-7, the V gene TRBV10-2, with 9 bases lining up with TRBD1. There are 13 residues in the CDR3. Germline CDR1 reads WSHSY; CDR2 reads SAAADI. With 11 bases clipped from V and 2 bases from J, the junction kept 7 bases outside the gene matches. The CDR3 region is CAVGGTGPYEQYF. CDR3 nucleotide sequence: TGCGCCGTAGGGGGGACAGGGCCCTACGAGCAGTACTTC.

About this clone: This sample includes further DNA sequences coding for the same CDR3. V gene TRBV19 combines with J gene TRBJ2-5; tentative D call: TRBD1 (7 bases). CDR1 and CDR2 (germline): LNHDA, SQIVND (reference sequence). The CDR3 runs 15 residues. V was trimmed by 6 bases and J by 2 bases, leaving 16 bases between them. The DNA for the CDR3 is TGTGCCAGTAGCCACAGGGGAGGACGGCAAGAGACCCAGTACTTC. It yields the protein CASSHRGGRQETQYF.

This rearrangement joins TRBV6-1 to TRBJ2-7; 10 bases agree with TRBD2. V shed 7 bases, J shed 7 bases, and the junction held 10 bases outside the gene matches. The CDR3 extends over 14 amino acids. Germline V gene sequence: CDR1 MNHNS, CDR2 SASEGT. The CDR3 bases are TGTGCCAGCACCGCTAGCGGGGGCTCTATGGAGCAGTACTTC. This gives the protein CASTASGGSMEQYF.

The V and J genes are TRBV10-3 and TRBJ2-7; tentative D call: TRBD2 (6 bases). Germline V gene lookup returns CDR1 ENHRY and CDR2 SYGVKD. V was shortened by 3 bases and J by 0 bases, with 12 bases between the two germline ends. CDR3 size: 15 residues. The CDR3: CAISEGREHSYEQYF. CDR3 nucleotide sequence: TGTGCCATCAGTGAAGGACGGGAGCACTCCTACGAGCAGTACTTC.

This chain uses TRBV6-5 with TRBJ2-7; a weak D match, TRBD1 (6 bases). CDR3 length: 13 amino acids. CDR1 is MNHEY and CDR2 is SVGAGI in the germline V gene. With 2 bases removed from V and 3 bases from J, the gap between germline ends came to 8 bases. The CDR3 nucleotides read TGTGCCAGCAGTTACCAACAGGGCTACGAGCAGTACTTC. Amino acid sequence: CASSYQQGYEQYF.

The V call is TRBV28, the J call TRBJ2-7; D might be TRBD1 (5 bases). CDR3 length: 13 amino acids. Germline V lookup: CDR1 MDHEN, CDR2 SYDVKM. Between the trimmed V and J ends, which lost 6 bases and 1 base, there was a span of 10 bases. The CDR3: CASSPDSSYEQYF. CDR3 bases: TGTGCCAGCAGCCCCGACAGTTCCTACGAGCAGTACTTC.

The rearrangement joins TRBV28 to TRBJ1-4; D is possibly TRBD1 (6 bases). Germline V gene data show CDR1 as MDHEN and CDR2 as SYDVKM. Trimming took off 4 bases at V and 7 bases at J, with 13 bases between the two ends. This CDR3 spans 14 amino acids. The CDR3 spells CASSYRAGSEKLFF. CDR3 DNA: TGTGCCAGCAGTTACAGGGCAGGTAGTGAAAAACTGTTTTTT.

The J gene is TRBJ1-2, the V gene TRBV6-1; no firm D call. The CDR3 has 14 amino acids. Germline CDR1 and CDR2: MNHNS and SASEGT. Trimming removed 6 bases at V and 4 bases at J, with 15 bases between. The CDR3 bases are TGTGCCAGCAGGCCCAGACAACCAGGCTATGGCTACACCTTC. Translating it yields CASRPRQPGYGYTF.